This T cell receptor (beta chain) was identified during a study of blood T cell repertoires in COVID-19. About the study: T cells, B-cell-depleted T cells, or PBMCs provided the cDNA or gDNA that served as material.

V shed 3 bases and J shed 4 bases, with 8 bases lying between them. This CDR3 region has 12 residues. The germline CDR1 and CDR2 sequences are DFQATT and SNEGSKA (reference sequence). Measured with immunoSEQ multiplex PCR; TCRdb has only the in-frame clones, and not every one. The sample carries fewer than 250,000 clones, approximately 90% recorded once. This receptor was obtained from a man aged 30 to 39 with COVID-19, enrolled during active disease. The rearrangement links TRBV20-1 to TRBJ2-3, with unresolved D. Sample: peripheral blood. CDR3 region: CSASGDPDTQYF. The CDR3 DNA sequence: TGCAGTGCTAGTGGAGATCCAGATACGCAGTATTTT.